This T cell receptor beta chain came from a study of T cells in Graves' hyperthyroidism and ophthalmopathy. Background on the study: Prior to any treatment, at the point of initial diagnosis, peripheral blood was collected. Whole-study findings and limits: Blood also held most thyroid clonotypes expanded beyond 0.001.

In this sample, this clonotype turned up many times. Its antigen is as yet unknown. CDR3 length: 16 amino acids. The germline gives CDR1 MNHEY, CDR2 SMNVEV (reference sequence). Trimming removed 3 bases from V and 3 bases from J, with 18 bases in between. Ophthalmopathy patients had Clinical Activity Score at least 3, NOSPECS grade at least 4, duration under 3 months. PBMCs were obtained from over 8.5 ml fresh peripheral blood. RNA transcripts were the template for amplifying TCR beta CDR3 regions. The HTBI set primed first-round TCR CDR3 RT-PCR. In TCRdb, the multiplex PCR reads were re-called with MiXCR into one record per CDR3 protein. The repertoire has about 460,000 distinct CDR3 sequences, about 22% of them found once; the top ten carry 45% to 55%.

The receptor comes from a woman aged 70-85 years with Graves' ophthalmopathy. The chain uses TRBV27 and TRBJ2-7, with D tentatively TRBD1 (5 bases). Sequencing was carried out using blood. The CDR3 bases are TGTGCCAGCAGTTTTTGGGGTTCAGGGATAAACTACGAGCAGTACTTC. Its translation is CASSFWGSGINYEQYF.